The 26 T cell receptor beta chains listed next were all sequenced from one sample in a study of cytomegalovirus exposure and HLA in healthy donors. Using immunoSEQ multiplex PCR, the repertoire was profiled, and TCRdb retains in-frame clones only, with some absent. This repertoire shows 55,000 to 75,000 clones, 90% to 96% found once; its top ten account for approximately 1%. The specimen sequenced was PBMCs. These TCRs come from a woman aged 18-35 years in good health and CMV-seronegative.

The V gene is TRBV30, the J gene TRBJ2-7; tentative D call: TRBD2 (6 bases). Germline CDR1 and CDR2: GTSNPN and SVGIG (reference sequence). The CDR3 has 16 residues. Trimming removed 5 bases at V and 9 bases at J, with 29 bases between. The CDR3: CAWAGRGSGPWGVQYF. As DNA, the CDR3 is TGTGCCTGGGCCGGGCGGGGTAGCGGCCCATGGGGTGTGCAGTACTTC.

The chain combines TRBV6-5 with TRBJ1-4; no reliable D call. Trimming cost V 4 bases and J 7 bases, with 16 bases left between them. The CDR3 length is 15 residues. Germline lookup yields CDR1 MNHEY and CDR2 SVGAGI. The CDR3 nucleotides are TGTGCCAGCAGTTTGAGTTCTGGGAGTGTTGAAAAACTGTTTTTT. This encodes CASSLSSGSVEKLFF.

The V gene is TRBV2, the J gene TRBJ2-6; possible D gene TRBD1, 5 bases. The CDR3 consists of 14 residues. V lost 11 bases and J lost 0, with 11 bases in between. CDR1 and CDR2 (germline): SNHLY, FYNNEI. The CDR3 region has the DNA TGTGCCGGAAAGGGGCCCTCTGGGGCCAACGTCCTGACTTTC. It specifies CAGKGPSGANVLTF.

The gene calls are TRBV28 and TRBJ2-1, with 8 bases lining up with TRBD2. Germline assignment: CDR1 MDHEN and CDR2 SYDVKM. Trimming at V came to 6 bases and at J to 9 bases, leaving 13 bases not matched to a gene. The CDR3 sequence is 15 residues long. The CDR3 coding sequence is TGTGCCAGCAGGGGGGCGGGGACTAGTCCCGCTGAGCAGTTCTTC. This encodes CASRGAGTSPAEQFF.

As DNA, the CDR3 is TGTGCCAGCAGTGCACCGCCGGGTTCGACAGGGGGCAGCGAGCAGTACTTC. This codes for CASSAPPGSTGGSEQYF. The chain combines TRBV6-1 with TRBJ2-7; 10 bases map to TRBD1. Trimming at V came to 4 bases and at J to 6 bases, leaving 15 bases not matched to a gene. Germline V lookup: CDR1 MNHNS, CDR2 SASEGT. The CDR3 runs 17 residues.

CDR3 protein: CASSGRGGSSSGANVLTF. The DNA of the CDR3 is TGTGCCAGTAGCGGGAGGGGGGGCTCAAGCTCTGGGGCCAACGTCCTGACTTTC. The rearrangement links TRBV19 to TRBJ2-6, with TRBD2 identical over 8 bases. The CDR3 length is 18 residues. Germline-derived CDR1 and CDR2 are LNHDA and SQIVND (reference sequence). The V and J ends lost 6 bases and 0 bases, in that order; junction bases with no gene match: 10.

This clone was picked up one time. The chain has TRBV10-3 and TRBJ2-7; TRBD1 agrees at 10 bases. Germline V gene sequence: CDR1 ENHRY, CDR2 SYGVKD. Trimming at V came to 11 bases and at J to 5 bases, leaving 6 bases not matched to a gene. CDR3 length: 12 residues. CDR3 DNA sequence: TGTGCCTCTGGGGACAGGGGACACGAGCAGTACTTC. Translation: CASGDRGHEQYF.

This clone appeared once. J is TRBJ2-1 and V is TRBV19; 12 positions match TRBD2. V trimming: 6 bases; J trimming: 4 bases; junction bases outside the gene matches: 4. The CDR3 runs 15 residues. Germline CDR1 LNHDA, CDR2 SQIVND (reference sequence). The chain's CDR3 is CASSPSGRGYNEQFF. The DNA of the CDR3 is TGTGCCAGTAGCCCTAGCGGGAGGGGGTACAATGAGCAGTTCTTC. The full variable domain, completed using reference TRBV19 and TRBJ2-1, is DGGITQSPKYLFRKEGQNVTLSCEQNLNHDAMYWYRQDPGQGLRLIYYSQIVNDFQKGDIAEGYSVSREKKESFPLTVTSAQKNPTAFYLCASSPSGRGYNEQFFGPGTRLTVL.

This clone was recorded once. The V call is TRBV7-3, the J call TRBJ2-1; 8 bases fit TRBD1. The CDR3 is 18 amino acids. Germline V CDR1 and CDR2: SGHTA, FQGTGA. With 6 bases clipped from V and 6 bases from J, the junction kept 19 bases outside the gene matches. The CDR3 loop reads CASSRRTGPHHVPNEQFF. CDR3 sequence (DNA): TGTGCCAGCAGTCGTCGGACAGGGCCGCACCACGTCCCCAATGAGCAGTTCTTC.

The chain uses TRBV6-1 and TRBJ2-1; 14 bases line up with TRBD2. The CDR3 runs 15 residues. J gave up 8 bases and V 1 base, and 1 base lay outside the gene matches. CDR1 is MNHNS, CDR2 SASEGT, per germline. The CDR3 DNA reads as TGTGCCAGCAGTGAAGGGGGACTAGCGGGGGATGAGCAGTTCTTC. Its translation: CASSEGGLAGDEQFF.

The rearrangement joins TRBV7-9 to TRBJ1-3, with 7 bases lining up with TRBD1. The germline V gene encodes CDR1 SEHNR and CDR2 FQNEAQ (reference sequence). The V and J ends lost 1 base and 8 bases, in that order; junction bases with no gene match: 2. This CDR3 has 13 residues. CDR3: CASSLGQGDTIYF. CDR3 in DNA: TGTGCCAGCAGCTTAGGGCAGGGGGACACCATATATTTT.

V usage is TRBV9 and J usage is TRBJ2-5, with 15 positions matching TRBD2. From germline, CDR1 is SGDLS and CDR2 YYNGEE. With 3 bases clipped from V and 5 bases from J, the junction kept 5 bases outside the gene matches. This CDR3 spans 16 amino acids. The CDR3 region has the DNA TGTGCCAGCAGCGAGGGACTAGCGGGAGGTTGGGAGACCCAGTACTTC. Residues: CASSEGLAGGWETQYF.

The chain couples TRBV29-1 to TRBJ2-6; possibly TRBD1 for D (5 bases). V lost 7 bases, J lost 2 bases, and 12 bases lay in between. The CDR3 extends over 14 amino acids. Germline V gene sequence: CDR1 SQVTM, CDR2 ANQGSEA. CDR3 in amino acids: CSGQGQPGANVLTF. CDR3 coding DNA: TGCAGCGGTCAGGGCCAACCTGGGGCCAACGTCCTGACTTTC.

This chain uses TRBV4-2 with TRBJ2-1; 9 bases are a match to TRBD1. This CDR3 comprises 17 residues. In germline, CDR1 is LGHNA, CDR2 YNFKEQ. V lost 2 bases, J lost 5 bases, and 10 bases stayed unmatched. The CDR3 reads CASSQSPTGQGNNEQFF. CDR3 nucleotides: TGTGCCAGCAGCCAAAGCCCCACCGGACAGGGGAACAATGAGCAGTTCTTC.

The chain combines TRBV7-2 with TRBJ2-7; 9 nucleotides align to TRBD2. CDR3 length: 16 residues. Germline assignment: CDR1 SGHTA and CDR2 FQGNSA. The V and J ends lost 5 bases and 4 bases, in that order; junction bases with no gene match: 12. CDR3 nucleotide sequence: TGTGCCAGCAGCCCTAGCGGGCGGGGGGGCCGGTACGAGCAGTACTTC. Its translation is CASSPSGRGGRYEQYF.

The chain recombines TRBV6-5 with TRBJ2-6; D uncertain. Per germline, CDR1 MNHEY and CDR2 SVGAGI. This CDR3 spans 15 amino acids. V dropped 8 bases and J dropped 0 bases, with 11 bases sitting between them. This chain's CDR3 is CASLPTASGANVLTF. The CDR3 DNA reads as TGTGCCAGCCTCCCTACAGCCTCTGGGGCCAACGTCCTGACTTTC.

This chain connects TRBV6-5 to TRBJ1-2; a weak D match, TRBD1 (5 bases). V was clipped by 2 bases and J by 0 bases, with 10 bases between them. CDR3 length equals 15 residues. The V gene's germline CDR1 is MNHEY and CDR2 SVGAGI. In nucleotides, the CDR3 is TGTGCCAGCAGTTACACCAGGGCCCCTAACTATGGCTACACCTTC. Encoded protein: CASSYTRAPNYGYTF.

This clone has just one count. The CDR3 DNA is TGCAGCGTTGATCTTCCGGACAAGAGCTCCTACGAGCAGTACTTC. As protein: CSVDLPDKSSYEQYF. The gene calls are TRBV29-1 and TRBJ2-7, with D maybe TRBD1 (5 bases). Germline V gives CDR1 SQVTM, CDR2 ANQGSEA. V lost 3 bases and J lost 0, with 15 bases in between. The CDR3 extends over 15 amino acids.

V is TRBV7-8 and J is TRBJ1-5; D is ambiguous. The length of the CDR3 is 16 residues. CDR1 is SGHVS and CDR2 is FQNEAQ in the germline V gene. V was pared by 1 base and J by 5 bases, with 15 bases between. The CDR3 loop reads CASSLGASVFYQPQHF. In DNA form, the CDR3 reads TGTGCCAGCAGCTTAGGGGCGTCAGTATTTTATCAGCCCCAGCATTTT.

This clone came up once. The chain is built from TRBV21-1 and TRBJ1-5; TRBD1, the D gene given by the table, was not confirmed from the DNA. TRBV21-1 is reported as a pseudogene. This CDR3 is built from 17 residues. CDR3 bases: TGTGCCAGCAGCAAAGGGGGTAGTCAGGGAAGAAATCAGCCCCAGCATTTT. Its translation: CASSKGGSQGRNQPQHF.

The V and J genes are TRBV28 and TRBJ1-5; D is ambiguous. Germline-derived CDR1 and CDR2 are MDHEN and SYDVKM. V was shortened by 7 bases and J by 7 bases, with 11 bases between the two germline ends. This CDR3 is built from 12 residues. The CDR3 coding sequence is TGTGCCAGCACCTTTCTCGGGCAGCCCCAGCATTTT. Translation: CASTFLGQPQHF.

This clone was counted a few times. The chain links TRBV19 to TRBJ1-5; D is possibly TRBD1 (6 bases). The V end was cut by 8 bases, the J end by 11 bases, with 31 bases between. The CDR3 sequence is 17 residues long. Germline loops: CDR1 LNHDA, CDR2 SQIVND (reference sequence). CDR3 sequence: CASRGVQERGWTGAQHF. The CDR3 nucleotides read TGTGCCAGTCGGGGGGTACAGGAGAGGGGGTGGACGGGGGCCCAGCATTTT.

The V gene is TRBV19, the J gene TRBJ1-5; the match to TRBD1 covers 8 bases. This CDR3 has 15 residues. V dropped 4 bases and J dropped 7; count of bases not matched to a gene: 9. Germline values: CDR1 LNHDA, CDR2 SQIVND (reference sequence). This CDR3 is CASSRDRRVWQPQHF. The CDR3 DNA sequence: TGTGCCAGTAGTAGGGACAGGCGGGTTTGGCAGCCCCAGCATTTT.

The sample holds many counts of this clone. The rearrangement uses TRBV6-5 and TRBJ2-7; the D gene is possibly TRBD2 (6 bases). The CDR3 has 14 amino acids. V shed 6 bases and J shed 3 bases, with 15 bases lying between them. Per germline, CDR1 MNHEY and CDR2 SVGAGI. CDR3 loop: CASSAREKDYEQYF. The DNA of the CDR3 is TGTGCCAGCAGCGCCCGGGAGAAAGACTACGAGCAGTACTTC.

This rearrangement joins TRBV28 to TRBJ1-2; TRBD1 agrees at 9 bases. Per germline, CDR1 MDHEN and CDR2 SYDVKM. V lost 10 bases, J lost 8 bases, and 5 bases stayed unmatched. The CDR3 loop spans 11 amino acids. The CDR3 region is CATGQGRGYTF. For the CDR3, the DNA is TGTGCCACGGGACAGGGTAGGGGCTACACCTTC.

The CDR3 spells CASSLEPPSYEQYF. CDR3 in DNA: TGTGCCAGCAGTCTAGAGCCCCCCTCCTACGAGCAGTACTTC. The chain employs TRBV28 and TRBJ2-7; D unresolved. The V and J ends lost 5 bases and 0 bases respectively, with 11 bases between them. Germline assignment: CDR1 MDHEN and CDR2 SYDVKM. CDR3 length: 14 residues.